The next 20 T cell receptor beta chains were all read from a single sample in a study of cytomegalovirus exposure and HLA in healthy donors (dated by TCRdb to about 2017). Libraries came from the immunoSEQ multiplex PCR assay. For the multiplex PCR, a mixture combining 60 forward primers for TCR Vbeta segments and 13 reverse primers for TCR Jbeta segments was used. As stored in TCRdb, this immuneACCESS dataset retains in-frame rearrangements with V and J assigned. A fraction of the clones does not appear; measured against another copy, unresolved V genes explain less than half of the discrepancy, and the remainder lacks a known reason. The sample yields over 100,000 clones; about 64% were counted once. The top ten constitute around 2.5% of the sample. The sample comprised PBMCs. These receptors all come from a woman aged 40 to 50 in good health and CMV-seronegative.

The chain has TRBV5-4 and TRBJ2-7, with D possibly TRBD2 on 5 matching bases. Germline V lookup: CDR1 SGHNT, CDR2 YYREEE (reference sequence). This CDR3 has 13 amino acids. V lost 2 bases and J lost 2, with 8 bases in between. CDR3 nucleotide sequence: TGTGCCAGCAGCTTAGAGGGTCCCTACGAGCAGTACTTC. Translated: CASSLEGPYEQYF.

This chain uses TRBV7-2 with TRBJ1-5; D unclear. Germline V gene sequence: CDR1 SGHTA, CDR2 FQGNSA. This CDR3 is built from 13 residues. The V end lost 2 bases, the J end lost 3 bases, and 5 bases lay between the germline ends. CDR3 region: CASSLSPNQPQHF. The CDR3, as DNA: TGTGCCAGCAGCTTATCTCCCAATCAGCCCCAGCATTTT.

This clone turned up a few times. This rearrangement joins TRBV7-9 to TRBJ1-1; D possibly corresponds to TRBD1 (6 bases). The CDR3 sequence is 13 residues long. The V end was cut by 5 bases, the J end by 4 bases, with 11 bases between. Germline V CDR1 and CDR2: SEHNR, FQNEAQ (reference sequence). CDR3 bases: TGTGCCAGCAGCGCAGGGGTGTTCACTGAAGCTTTCTTT. Translation: CASSAGVFTEAFF.

The chain is built from TRBV5-1 and TRBJ1-2; 12 nucleotides align to TRBD1. The length of the CDR3 is 16 residues. The germline V gene encodes CDR1 SGHRS and CDR2 YFSETQ. V was clipped by 0 bases and J by 7 bases; unmatched bases: 7. This CDR3 reads CASSLATGQGAGGYTF. For the CDR3, the DNA is TGCGCCAGCAGCTTGGCTACGGGACAGGGGGCAGGTGGCTACACCTTC.

This clone has only a few counts. This chain uses TRBV2 with TRBJ2-7; TRBD1 is a possible D gene (6 bases). Trimming cost V 8 bases and J 6 bases, with 17 bases left between them. CDR3 length equals 13 residues. From germline, CDR1 is SNHLY and CDR2 FYNNEI. The chain's CDR3 is CASFLADRGEQYF. DNA of the CDR3: TGTGCCAGCTTCCTGGCGGACAGAGGCGAGCAGTACTTC.

The rearrangement links TRBV15 to TRBJ1-3; 7 bases are shared with TRBD1. The V and J ends lost 5 bases and 8 bases, in that order; junction bases with no gene match: 12. Germline V CDR1 and CDR2: LNHNV, YYDKDF (reference sequence). The CDR3 totals 15 residues. CDR3 coding DNA: TGTGCCACCAGCGGAGGCTACAGGGGAACGGACACCATATATTTT. Its translation is CATSGGYRGTDTIYF.

CDR3 DNA: TGTGCCAGCAGCTTAAGTCGGAGCTCCTACGAGCAGTACTTC. As protein: CASSLSRSSYEQYF. This rearrangement joins TRBV7-2 to TRBJ2-7; D ambiguous. V shed 2 bases and J shed 0 bases, with 8 bases lying between them. This CDR3 comprises 14 residues. The V gene's germline CDR1 is SGHTA and CDR2 FQGNSA.

V usage is TRBV29-1 and J usage is TRBJ1-2; a possible D gene is TRBD1 (6 bases). V lost 6 bases and J 0 bases, leaving 14 bases between the germline ends. The CDR3 sequence is 14 residues long. Germline CDR1 reads SQVTM; CDR2 reads ANQGSEA. CDR3 in DNA: TGCAGCGTCGAATCCTGGACAGCTAACTATGGCTACACCTTC. It translates to CSVESWTANYGYTF. The entire variable domain, with the rest obtained from reference TRBV29-1 and TRBJ1-2, is as follows: SAVISQKPSRDICQRGTSLTIQCQVDSQVTMMFWYRQQPGQSLTLIATANQGSEATYESGFVIDKFPISRPNLTFSTLTVSNMSPEDSSIYLCSVESWTANYGYTFGSGTRLTVV.

CDR3 in amino acids: CSVERGMNTEAFF. The CDR3, as DNA: TGCAGCGTTGAAAGGGGAATGAACACTGAAGCTTTCTTT. The gene calls are TRBV29-1 and TRBJ1-1; D might be TRBD1 (5 bases). V was clipped by 2 bases and J by 0 bases, with 7 bases between them. This CDR3 spans 13 amino acids. The germline V gene encodes CDR1 SQVTM and CDR2 ANQGSEA.

This sequence joins TRBV28 and TRBJ2-1, with TRBD2 matching 14 bases. V lost 3 bases to trimming and J lost 9 bases; unmatched junction nucleotides: 10. Germline loops: CDR1 MDHEN, CDR2 SYDVKM. This CDR3 region has 17 residues. The CDR3 reads CASSFWALGLAGGEQFF. CDR3 in DNA: TGTGCCAGCAGTTTTTGGGCGCTTGGACTAGCGGGAGGTGAGCAGTTCTTC. Filled out from reference TRBV28 and TRBJ2-1, the complete variable domain reads DVKVTQSSRYLVKRTGEKVFLECVQDMDHENMFWYRQDPGLGLRLIYFSYDVKMKEKGDIPEGYSVSREKKERFSLILESASTNQTSMYLCASSFWALGLAGGEQFFGPGTRLTVL.

The table lists this clone with a few counts. This chain joins TRBV7-3 and TRBJ2-3, with 8 bases matching TRBD2. V was clipped by 0 bases and J by 5 bases; unmatched bases: 7. This CDR3 is built from 16 residues. CDR1 and CDR2 from the germline V gene are SGHTA and FQGTGA. The CDR3 protein is CASSLTPSGGEDTQYF. In DNA, the CDR3 is TGTGCCAGCAGCTTAACCCCCTCGGGGGGGGAAGATACGCAGTATTTT.

This clone was picked up one time. The V gene is TRBV28, the J gene TRBJ1-2; TRBD1 aligns across 7 bases. The CDR3 sequence is 15 residues long. Germline trimming cut 8 bases from V and 0 bases from J; bases unmatched to any gene: 9. Per the germline V gene, CDR1 is MDHEN and CDR2 is SYDVKM. The CDR3 reads CASFSGQATNYGYTF. DNA of the CDR3: TGTGCCAGCTTCTCCGGACAGGCCACTAACTATGGCTACACCTTC.

This clone turned up a few times. Here the CDR3 reads CASSLEGLPPDTQYF. DNA of the CDR3: TGCGCCAGCAGCTTGGAGGGACTACCCCCGGATACGCAGTATTTT. This chain joins TRBV5-1 and TRBJ2-3; the match to TRBD2 covers 7 bases. This CDR3 is 15 amino acids long. Per germline, CDR1 SGHRS and CDR2 YFSETQ. The ends lost 0 bases at V and 6 bases at J; junction bases unmatched: 7.

This clone was detected only a few times. This sequence joins TRBV28 and TRBJ1-2; the D is unclear. Germline V gives CDR1 MDHEN, CDR2 SYDVKM. The CDR3 covers 15 residues. The V and J ends lost 5 bases and 8 bases respectively, with 21 bases between them. The CDR3 nucleotides read TGTGCCAGCAGTCCACAGTTGAGATGGGTACGCGGCTACACCTTC. Its translation is CASSPQLRWVRGYTF.

This clone was found once. The CDR3: CSVSGTGLDTQYF. The CDR3 nucleotides are TGCAGCGTCTCCGGGACAGGGCTAGATACGCAGTATTTT. V gene TRBV29-1 combines with J gene TRBJ2-3, with 9 bases identical to TRBD1. Germline V gene sequence: CDR1 SQVTM, CDR2 ANQGSEA. V gave up 6 bases and J gave up 5 bases; unmatched junction bases: 6. The CDR3 has 13 amino acids.

The rearrangement links TRBV19 to TRBJ1-5; a weak D match, TRBD1 (6 bases). Germline V gene sequence: CDR1 LNHDA, CDR2 SQIVND (reference sequence). V lost 5 bases and J 0 bases, leaving 11 bases between the germline ends. This CDR3 is 15 amino acids long. CDR3 residues: CASSPHRDSNQPQHF. In DNA, the CDR3 is TGTGCCAGTAGTCCGCACAGGGATAGCAATCAGCCCCAGCATTTT.

In its sample, this clone was seen a few times. The chain couples TRBV19 to TRBJ1-2, with D maybe TRBD1 (5 bases). Trimming took 3 bases from V and 6 from J, leaving 14 bases between them. The CDR3 loop spans 14 amino acids. CDR1 is LNHDA, CDR2 SQIVND, per germline (reference sequence). CDR3 region: CASSIKGWPNGYTF. Written as DNA, the CDR3 is TGTGCCAGTAGTATTAAGGGGTGGCCAAATGGCTACACCTTC.

The chain carries TRBV7-9 and TRBJ1-4; 7 nucleotides match TRBD1. The germline CDR1 and CDR2 sequences are SEHNR and FQNEAQ (reference sequence). The CDR3 loop spans 14 amino acids. With V trimmed by 5 bases and J by 8 bases, 8 bases remained unmatched. For the CDR3, the DNA is TGTGCCAGCAGCGGTGGACAGGCTGGGGAAAAACTGTTTTTT. As protein: CASSGGQAGEKLFF.

The V call is TRBV2, the J call TRBJ2-1; TRBD1 matches at 12 bases. This CDR3 contains 16 residues. Germline CDR1 is SNHLY and CDR2 is FYNNEI. Trimming took 6 bases from V and 2 from J; bases not matched to a gene: 5. In DNA form, the CDR3 reads TGTGCCAGCAGCCCAGGGACAGGGGGCCCCTACAATGAGCAGTTCTTC. As protein: CASSPGTGGPYNEQFF.

The chain couples TRBV10-3 to TRBJ1-2, with D possibly matching TRBD1 (5 bases). V lost 4 bases to trimming and J lost 8 bases, with 11 bases between them. CDR1 is ENHRY, CDR2 SYGVKD, per germline. The CDR3 totals 12 residues. The CDR3 region has the DNA TGTGCCATCAGTGGGGGCAGCCTAGGCTACACCTTC. As protein: CAISGGSLGYTF.